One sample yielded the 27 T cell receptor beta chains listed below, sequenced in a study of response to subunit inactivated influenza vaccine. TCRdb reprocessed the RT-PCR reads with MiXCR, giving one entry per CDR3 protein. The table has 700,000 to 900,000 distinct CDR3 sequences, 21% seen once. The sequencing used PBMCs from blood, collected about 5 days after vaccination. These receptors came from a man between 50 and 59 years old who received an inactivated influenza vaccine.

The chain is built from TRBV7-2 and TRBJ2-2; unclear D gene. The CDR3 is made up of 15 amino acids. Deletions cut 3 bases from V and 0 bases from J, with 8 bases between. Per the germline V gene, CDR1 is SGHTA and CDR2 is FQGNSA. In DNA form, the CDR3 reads TGTGCCAGCAGCTTGACCCCATCGAACACCGGGGAGCTGTTTTTT. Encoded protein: CASSLTPSNTGELFF.

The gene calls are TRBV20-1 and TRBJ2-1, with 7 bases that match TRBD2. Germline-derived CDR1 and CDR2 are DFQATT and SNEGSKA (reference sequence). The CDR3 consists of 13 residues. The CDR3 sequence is CRGLGLLDNEQFF. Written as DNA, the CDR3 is TGCAGGGGCTTGGGACTATTAGACAATGAGCAGTTCTTC.

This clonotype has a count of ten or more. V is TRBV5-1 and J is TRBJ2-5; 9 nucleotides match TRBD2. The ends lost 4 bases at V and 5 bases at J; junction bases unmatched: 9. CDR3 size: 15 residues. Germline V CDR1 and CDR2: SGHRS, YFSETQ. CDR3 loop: CASSPSGLAPETQYF. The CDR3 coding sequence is TGCGCCAGCAGCCCGTCGGGACTAGCTCCGGAGACCCAGTACTTC.

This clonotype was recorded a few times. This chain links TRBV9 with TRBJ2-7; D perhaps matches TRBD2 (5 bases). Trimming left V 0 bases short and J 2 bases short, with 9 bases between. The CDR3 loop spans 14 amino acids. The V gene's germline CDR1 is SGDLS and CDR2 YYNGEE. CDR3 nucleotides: TGTGCCAGCAGCGTAGCGGGATCAACCTACGAGCAGTACTTC. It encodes CASSVAGSTYEQYF.

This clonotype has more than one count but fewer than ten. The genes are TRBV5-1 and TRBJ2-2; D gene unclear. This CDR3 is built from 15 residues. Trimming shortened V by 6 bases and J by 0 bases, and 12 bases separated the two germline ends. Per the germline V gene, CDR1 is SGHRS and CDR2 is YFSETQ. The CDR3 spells CASKLSSTNTGELFF. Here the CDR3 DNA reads TGCGCCAGCAAACTATCTTCGACGAACACCGGGGAGCTGTTTTTT. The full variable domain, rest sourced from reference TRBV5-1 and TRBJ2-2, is KAGVTQTPRYLIKTRGQQVTLSCSPISGHRSVSWYQQTPGQGLQFLFEYFSETQRNKGNFPGRFSGRQFSNSRSEMNVSTLELGDSALYLCASKLSSTNTGELFFGEGSRLTVL.

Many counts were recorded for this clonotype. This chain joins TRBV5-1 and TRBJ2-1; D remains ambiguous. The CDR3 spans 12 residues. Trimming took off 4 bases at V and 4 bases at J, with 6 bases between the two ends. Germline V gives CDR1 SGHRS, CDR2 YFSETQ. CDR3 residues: CASSPQYNEQFF. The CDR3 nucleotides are TGCGCCAGCAGCCCGCAGTACAATGAGCAGTTCTTC.

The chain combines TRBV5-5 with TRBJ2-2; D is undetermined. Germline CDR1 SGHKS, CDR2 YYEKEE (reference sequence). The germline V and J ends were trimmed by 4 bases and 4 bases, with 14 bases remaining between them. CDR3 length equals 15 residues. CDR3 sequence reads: CASSPILTPTGELFF. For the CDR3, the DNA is TGTGCCAGCAGCCCCATACTGACCCCCACCGGGGAGCTGTTTTTT.

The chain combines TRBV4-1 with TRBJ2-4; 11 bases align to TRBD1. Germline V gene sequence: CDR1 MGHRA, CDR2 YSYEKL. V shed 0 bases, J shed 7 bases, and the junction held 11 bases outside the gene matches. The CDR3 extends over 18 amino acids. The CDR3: CASSQEPGQGALVNIQYF. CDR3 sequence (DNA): TGCGCCAGCAGCCAAGAACCCGGACAGGGGGCGCTTGTTAACATTCAGTACTTC.

CDR3 in amino acids: CASSRTSGSWEQYF. CDR3 DNA: TGCGCCAGCAGCCGGACTAGCGGGAGTTGGGAGCAGTACTTC. V usage is TRBV5-1 and J usage is TRBJ2-7, with TRBD2 matching over 13 bases. The CDR3 extends over 14 amino acids. Trimming took 4 bases from V and 7 from J; bases not matched to a gene: 5. Germline V lookup: CDR1 SGHRS, CDR2 YFSETQ.

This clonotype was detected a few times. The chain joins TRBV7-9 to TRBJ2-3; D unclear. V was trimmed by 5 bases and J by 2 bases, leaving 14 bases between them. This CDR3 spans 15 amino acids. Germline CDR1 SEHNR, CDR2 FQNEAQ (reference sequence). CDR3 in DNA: TGTGCCAGCAGCCCCTTCCCCTACACCACAGATACGCAGTATTTT. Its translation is CASSPFPYTTDTQYF.

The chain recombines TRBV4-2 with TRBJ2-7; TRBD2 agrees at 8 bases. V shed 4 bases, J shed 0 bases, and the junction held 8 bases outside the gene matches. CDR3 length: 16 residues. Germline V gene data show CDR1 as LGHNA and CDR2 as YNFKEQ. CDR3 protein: CASSREKRGLSYEQYF. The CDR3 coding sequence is TGTGCCAGCAGCCGAGAAAAGCGGGGGCTCTCCTACGAGCAGTACTTC.

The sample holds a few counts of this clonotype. The CDR3 bases are TGTGCCAGCAGCATAGACGGTGGGCTCGGTCAGCCCCAGCATTTT. Translating gives CASSIDGGLGQPQHF. This chain joins TRBV7-2 and TRBJ1-5; D remains ambiguous. This CDR3 region has 15 residues. In germline, CDR1 is SGHTA, CDR2 FQGNSA. Trimming took 5 bases from V and 6 from J, leaving 17 bases between them.

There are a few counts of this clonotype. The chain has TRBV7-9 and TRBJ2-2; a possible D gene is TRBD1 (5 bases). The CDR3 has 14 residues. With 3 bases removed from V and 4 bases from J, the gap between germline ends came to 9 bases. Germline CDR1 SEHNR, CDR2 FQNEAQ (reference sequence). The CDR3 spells CASSFPGRTGELFF. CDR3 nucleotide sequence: TGTGCCAGCAGCTTCCCAGGGCGCACCGGGGAGCTGTTTTTT. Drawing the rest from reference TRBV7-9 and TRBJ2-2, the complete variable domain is DTGVSQNPRHKITKRGQNVTFRCDPISEHNRLYWYRQTLGQGPEFLTYFQNEAQLEKSRLLSDRFSAERPKGSFSTLEIQRTEQGDSAMYLCASSFPGRTGELFFGEGSRLTVL.

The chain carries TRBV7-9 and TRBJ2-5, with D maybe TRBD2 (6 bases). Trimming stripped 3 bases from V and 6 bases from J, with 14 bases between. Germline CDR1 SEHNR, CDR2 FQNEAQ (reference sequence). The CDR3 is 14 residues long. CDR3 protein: CASSFPGGGKTQYF. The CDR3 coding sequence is TGTGCCAGCAGCTTCCCCGGGGGTGGGAAGACCCAGTACTTC.

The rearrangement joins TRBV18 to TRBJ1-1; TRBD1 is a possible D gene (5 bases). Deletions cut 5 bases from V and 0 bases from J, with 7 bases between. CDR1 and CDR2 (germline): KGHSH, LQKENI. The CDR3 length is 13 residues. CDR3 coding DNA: TGTGCCAGCTCAGGGGACTTGAACACTGAAGCTTTCTTT. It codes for CASSGDLNTEAFF.

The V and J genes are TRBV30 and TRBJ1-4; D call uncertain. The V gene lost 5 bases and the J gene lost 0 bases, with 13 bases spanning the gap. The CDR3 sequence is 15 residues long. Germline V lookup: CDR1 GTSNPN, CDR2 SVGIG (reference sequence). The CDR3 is CAWGKISATNEKLFF. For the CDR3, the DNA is TGTGCCTGGGGCAAGATTTCTGCAACTAATGAAAAACTGTTTTTT.

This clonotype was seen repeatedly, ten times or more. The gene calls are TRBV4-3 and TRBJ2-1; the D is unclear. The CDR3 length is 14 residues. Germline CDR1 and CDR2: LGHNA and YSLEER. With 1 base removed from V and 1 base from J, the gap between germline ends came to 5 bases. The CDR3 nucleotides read TGCGCCAGCAGCCAAGCGGCATCCTACAATGAGCAGTTCTTC. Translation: CASSQAASYNEQFF.

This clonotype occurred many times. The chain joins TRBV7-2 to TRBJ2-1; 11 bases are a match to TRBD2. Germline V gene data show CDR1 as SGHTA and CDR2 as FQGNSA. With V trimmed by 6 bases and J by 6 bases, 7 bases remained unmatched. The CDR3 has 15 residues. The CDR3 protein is CASRTLAGGSNEQFF. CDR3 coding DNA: TGTGCCAGCAGGACCCTAGCGGGGGGCAGCAATGAGCAGTTCTTC.

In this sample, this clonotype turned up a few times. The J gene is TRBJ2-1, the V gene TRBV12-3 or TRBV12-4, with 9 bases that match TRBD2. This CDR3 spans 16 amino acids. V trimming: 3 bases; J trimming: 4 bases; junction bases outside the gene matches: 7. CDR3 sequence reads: CASSFGGGGVYNEQFF. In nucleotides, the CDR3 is TGTGCCAGCAGTTTCGGCGGCGGGGGGGTTTACAATGAGCAGTTCTTC.

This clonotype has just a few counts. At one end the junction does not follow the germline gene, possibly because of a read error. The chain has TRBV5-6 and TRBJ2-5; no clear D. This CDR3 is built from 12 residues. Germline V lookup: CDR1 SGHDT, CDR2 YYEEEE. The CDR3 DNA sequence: TGTGCCAGCAACTTGCGGCAAGAGACCCAGTACTTC. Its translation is CASNLRQETQYF.

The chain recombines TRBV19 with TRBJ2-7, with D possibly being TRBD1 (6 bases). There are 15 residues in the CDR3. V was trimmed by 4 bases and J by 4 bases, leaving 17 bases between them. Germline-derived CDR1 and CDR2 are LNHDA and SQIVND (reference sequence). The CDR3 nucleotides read TGTGCCAGTAGTAGCGGAGCAGGGGAGACTTACGAGCAGTACTTC. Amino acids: CASSSGAGETYEQYF.

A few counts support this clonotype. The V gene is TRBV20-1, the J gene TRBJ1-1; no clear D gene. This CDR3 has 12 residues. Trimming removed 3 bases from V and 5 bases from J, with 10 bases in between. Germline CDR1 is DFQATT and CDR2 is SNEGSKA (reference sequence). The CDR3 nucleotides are TGCAGTGCTAGTGAGTTTGGGACTGAAGCTTTCTTT. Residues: CSASEFGTEAFF.

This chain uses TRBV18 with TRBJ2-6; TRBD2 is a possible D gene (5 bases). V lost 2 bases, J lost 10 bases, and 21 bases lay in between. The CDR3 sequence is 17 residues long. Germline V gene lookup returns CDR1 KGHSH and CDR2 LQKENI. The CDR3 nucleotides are TGTGCCAGCTCACCAACTTTAACCGGGGTTAGTAGGAACGTCCTGACTTTC. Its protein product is CASSPTLTGVSRNVLTF.

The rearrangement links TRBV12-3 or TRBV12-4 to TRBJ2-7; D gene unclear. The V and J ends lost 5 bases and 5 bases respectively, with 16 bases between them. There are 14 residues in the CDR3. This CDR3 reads CASSIWGQVNEQYF. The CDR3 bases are TGTGCCAGCAGTATTTGGGGTCAAGTTAACGAGCAGTACTTC.

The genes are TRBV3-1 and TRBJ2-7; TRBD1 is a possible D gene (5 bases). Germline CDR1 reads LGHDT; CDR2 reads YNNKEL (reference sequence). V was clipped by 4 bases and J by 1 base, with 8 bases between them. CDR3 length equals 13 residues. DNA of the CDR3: TGTGCCAGCAGCCGGAGACAGTCCTACGAGCAGTACTTC. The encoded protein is CASSRRQSYEQYF.

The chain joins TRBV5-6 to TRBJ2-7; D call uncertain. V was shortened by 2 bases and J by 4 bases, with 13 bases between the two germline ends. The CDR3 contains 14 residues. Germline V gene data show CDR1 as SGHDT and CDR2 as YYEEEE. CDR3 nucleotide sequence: TGTGCCAGCAGCTTCGAGCAGAGTCTATACGAGCAGTACTTC. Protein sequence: CASSFEQSLYEQYF.

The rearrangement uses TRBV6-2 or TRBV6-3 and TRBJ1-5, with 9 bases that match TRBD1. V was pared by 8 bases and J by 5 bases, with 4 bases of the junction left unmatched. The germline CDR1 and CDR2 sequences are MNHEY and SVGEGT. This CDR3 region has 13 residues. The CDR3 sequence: CASRDRDHQPQHF. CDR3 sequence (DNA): TGTGCCAGCCGGGACAGGGATCATCAGCCCCAGCATTTT.